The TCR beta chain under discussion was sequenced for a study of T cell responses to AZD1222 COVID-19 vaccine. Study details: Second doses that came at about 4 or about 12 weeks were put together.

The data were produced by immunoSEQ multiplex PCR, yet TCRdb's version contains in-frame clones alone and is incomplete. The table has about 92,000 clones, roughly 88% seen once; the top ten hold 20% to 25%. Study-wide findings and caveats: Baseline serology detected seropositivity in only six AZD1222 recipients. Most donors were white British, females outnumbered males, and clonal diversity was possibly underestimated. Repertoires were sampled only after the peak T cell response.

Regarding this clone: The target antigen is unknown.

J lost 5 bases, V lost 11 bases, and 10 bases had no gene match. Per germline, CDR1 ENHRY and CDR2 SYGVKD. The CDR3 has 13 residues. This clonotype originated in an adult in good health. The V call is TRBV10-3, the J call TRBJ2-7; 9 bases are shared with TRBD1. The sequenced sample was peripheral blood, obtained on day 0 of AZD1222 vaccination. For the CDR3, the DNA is TGTGCCGCAGCGGGGACAGGGAGTCACGAGCAGTACTTC. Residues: CAAAGTGSHEQYF.